Sequencing of this T cell receptor (beta chain) was carried out in a study of identical twins. Study results and limitations: Excess low generation probability was seen in twin-shared out-of-frame alpha sequences. For monozygotic twins, models underestimated out-of-frame TCR alpha sharing. Clonotypes of the beta chain that were abundant in cord blood carried fewer insertions (memory repertoires showed none).

This clonotype was seen many times. Antigen: not known. The germline V gene has CDR1 LNHNV and CDR2 YYDKDF (reference sequence). The CDR3 consists of 18 residues. V was pared by 1 base and J by 8 bases, with 11 bases of the junction left unmatched. Using its own MiXCR run on the 5' RACE reads, TCRdb lists one record per CDR3 protein. This sample yields some 710,000 distinct CDR3 sequences, of which 5.5% to 7.5% are seen a single time; roughly 1.6% belongs to the top ten. This TCR was sampled from a man in his late teens or twenties in good health. The sample comprised naive T cells sorted from blood. The rearrangement joins TRBV15 to TRBJ2-1; 13 bases are shared with TRBD2. As DNA, the CDR3 is TGTGCCACCAGCAGAGGCCCCCTACTAGCGGGAGGGTCGGATGAGCAGTTCTTC. It specifies CATSRGPLLAGGSDEQFF.